This T cell receptor (beta chain) was captured in a study of prognosis after radiotherapy for stage I lung cancer. V lost 8 bases to trimming and J lost 17 bases, with 18 bases between them. The CDR3 sequence is 11 residues long. Two-round multiplex PCR on genomic DNA was the method by which TCR beta CDR3 was amplified. The authors ran first-round PCR with primers specific to each TRBV and TRBJ gene. TCRdb reprocessed the multiplex PCR reads with MiXCR, giving one entry per CDR3 protein. The table has tens of thousands of distinct CDR3 sequences, just over 40% seen once; the top ten hold around 29%. This chain links TRBV12-3 or TRBV12-4 with TRBJ2-2; D perhaps matches TRBD2 (5 bases). Sequenced here: PBMCs, sampled before or after stereotactic body radiation therapy (not recorded which). This receptor was taken from a donor over 45 with non-small cell lung cancer. The CDR3 DNA is TGTGCCAGCGGAAGCACCGGGGATCTTTTTTTT. It is translated as CASGSTGDLFF.